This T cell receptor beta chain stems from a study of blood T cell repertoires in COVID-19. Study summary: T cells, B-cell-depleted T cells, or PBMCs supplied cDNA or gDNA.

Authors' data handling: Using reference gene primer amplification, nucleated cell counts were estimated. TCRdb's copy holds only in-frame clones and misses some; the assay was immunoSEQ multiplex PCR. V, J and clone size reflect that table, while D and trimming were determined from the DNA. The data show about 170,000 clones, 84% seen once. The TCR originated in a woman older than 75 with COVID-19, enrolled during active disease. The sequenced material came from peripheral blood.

The CDR3 protein is CASGWSGQITSNYGYTF. CDR3 bases: TGTGCTAGTGGATGGTCGGGACAGATTACCTCAAACTATGGCTACACCTTC. The chain couples TRBV12-5 to TRBJ1-2, with 7 bases identical to TRBD1. This CDR3 spans 17 amino acids. CDR1 LGHNT and CDR2 FRNRAP come from the germline V gene. V gave up 6 bases and J gave up 2 bases; unmatched junction bases: 15.